Following are 5 T cell receptor beta chains from one sample sequenced in a study of blood T cell repertoires in COVID-19. Sequencing was performed with immunoSEQ multiplex PCR; in TCRdb, only in-frame clones are kept and a portion is missing. The table includes more than 80,000 clones, about 83% detected once. The sequencing input was peripheral blood. The receptors originated from a man aged 45-60 years with active COVID-19.

This clone was recorded many times. The chain has TRBV7-2 and TRBJ2-2, with TRBD2 matching 11 bases. The CDR3 runs 16 residues. Germline V gene lookup returns CDR1 SGHTA and CDR2 FQGNSA. The V segment lost 1 base and the J segment 4 bases; nucleotides outside the gene matches: 2. The CDR3 DNA is TGTGCCAGCAGCTTAGTAGCGGGGGGGCCCACCGGGGAGCTGTTTTTT. It encodes CASSLVAGGPTGELFF.

This clone was detected a few times. J is TRBJ1-1 and V is TRBV19; no definite D call. The CDR3 totals 14 residues. The germline CDR1 and CDR2 sequences are LNHDA and SQIVND (reference sequence). V lost 0 bases and J lost 2, with 7 bases in between. CDR3 amino acids: CASSIESGNTEAFF. CDR3 DNA sequence: TGTGCCAGTAGTATAGAATCGGGAAACACTGAAGCTTTCTTT.

The chain has TRBV5-1 and TRBJ1-5; 8 nucleotides agree with TRBD1. Germline V gives CDR1 SGHRS, CDR2 YFSETQ. V was clipped by 6 bases and J by 4 bases; unmatched bases: 12. This CDR3 contains 16 residues. CDR3 in amino acids: CASIPPGQGLNQPQHF. The CDR3 nucleotides read TGCGCCAGCATTCCCCCCGGACAGGGCCTAAATCAGCCCCAGCATTTT.

The chain is built from TRBV4-3 and TRBJ2-7; 7 nucleotides align to TRBD2. Trimming at V came to 4 bases and at J to 5 bases, leaving 20 bases not matched to a gene. The CDR3 extends over 18 amino acids. Germline CDR1 LGHNA, CDR2 YSLEER. CDR3 DNA: TGCGCCAGCAGCCTAGCGGTAGCGGGCCTATTTACTCCTAACGAGCAGTACTTC. Translation: CASSLAVAGLFTPNEQYF.

The rearrangement links TRBV18 to TRBJ1-2, with 8 positions matching TRBD1. The CDR3 consists of 16 residues. V shed 3 bases, J shed 4 bases, and the junction held 10 bases outside the gene matches. Per the germline V gene, CDR1 is KGHSH and CDR2 is LQKENI. This CDR3 reads CASSPTSDRGGYGYTF. The CDR3 DNA is TGTGCCAGCTCACCGACGAGTGACAGGGGCGGCTATGGCTACACCTTC.